The present T cell receptor beta chain was sequenced within a study of OX40 agonist ivuxolimab in advanced cancers. The CDR3 is 12 residues long. The V gene lost 5 bases and the J gene lost 9 bases, with 14 bases spanning the gap. Germline assignment: CDR1 SGHAT and CDR2 FQNNGV. This clone has only one observation. The antigen remains unidentified. Produced via immunoSEQ multiplex PCR; TCRdb's table is partial and in-frame only. The repertoire holds over 65,000 clones, with roughly 90% as singletons. Study-wide points: By week 6 at 0.1 to 3.0 mg/kg, blood CD4+ and CD8+ T cells had expanded clonally. Expansion of clones was among the lowest in partial responders at 0.1-3.0 mg/kg. There were, on average, more expanded clones in CD8+ T cells than in CD4+.

The TCR originated in an adult with an advanced solid tumor such as melanoma, head and neck, liver or kidney cancer. The chain couples TRBV11-2 to TRBJ2-7; D gene uncertain. The specimen comprised CD4+ or CD8+ T cells sorted from blood, sampled in a trial of the OX40 agonist ivuxolimab. CDR3: CASSHGRTAQYF. The CDR3, as DNA: TGTGCCAGCAGCCACGGACGGACGGCGCAGTACTTC.